Below, 28 T cell receptor beta chains from the same sample are listed, as sequenced in a study of technical replicates of blood from a handful of donors. Some clones are missing from TCRdb's copy, which holds only in-frame ones; the method was immunoSEQ multiplex PCR. Of roughly 13,000 clones listed, 95% are singletons. What was sequenced was PBMCs. Receptor source: a human donor in good health.

The V and J genes are TRBV18 and TRBJ2-7, with a weak D call TRBD2 (6 bases). V was cut by 4 bases and J by 0 bases, with 16 bases left in between. Germline V gene data show CDR1 as KGHSH and CDR2 as LQKENI. The CDR3 is 16 amino acids. The CDR3 protein is CASSRRDSFSSYEQYF. The CDR3 nucleotides read TGTGCCAGCTCACGTAGGGACTCCTTCAGCTCCTACGAGCAGTACTTC.

The gene calls are TRBV7-9 and TRBJ2-7; 7 bases agree with TRBD2. CDR3 length: 14 amino acids. Germline V gene data show CDR1 as SEHNR and CDR2 as FQNEAQ (reference sequence). J lost 3 bases, V lost 5 bases, and 7 bases had no gene match. CDR3 region: CASSPTGRIYEQYF. Written as DNA, the CDR3 is TGTGCCAGCAGCCCAACCGGGAGGATCTACGAGCAGTACTTC.

This chain joins TRBV5-1 and TRBJ2-1; no clear D gene. V lost 0 bases and J lost 7, with 8 bases in between. Germline assignment: CDR1 SGHRS and CDR2 YFSETQ. The CDR3 spans 13 residues. The CDR3 nucleotides are TGCGCCAGCAGCTTGGACGGCAGGAATGAGCAGTTCTTC. Protein: CASSLDGRNEQFF.

The V call is TRBV7-8, the J call TRBJ1-2; D unclear. CDR3 length equals 13 residues. V was pared by 1 base and J by 2 bases, with 5 bases between. In germline, CDR1 is SGHVS, CDR2 FQNEAQ. The CDR3 protein is CASSLERNYGYTF. CDR3 DNA: TGTGCCAGCAGCTTAGAGAGGAACTATGGCTACACCTTC.

There are a few counts of this clone. This chain links TRBV18 with TRBJ2-7, with 9 nucleotides matching TRBD2. This CDR3 region has 17 residues. Looked up from germline, CDR1 is KGHSH and CDR2 is LQKENI. Germline trimming cut 3 bases from V and 4 bases from J; bases unmatched to any gene: 13. CDR3 coding DNA: TGTGCCAGCTCACCCCTAGGATCTAGCGGGACCTTATACGAGCAGTACTTC. It codes for CASSPLGSSGTLYEQYF.

This sequence joins TRBV28 and TRBJ1-5, with D uncertain. The V gene's germline CDR1 is MDHEN and CDR2 SYDVKM. V was clipped by 4 bases and J by 1 base, with 8 bases between them. This CDR3 is 14 amino acids long. This chain's CDR3 is CASSSGGSNQPQHF. The CDR3 DNA reads TGTGCCAGCAGTTCAGGTGGAAGCAATCAGCCCCAGCATTTT.

The gene calls are TRBV28 and TRBJ1-5, with TRBD1 matching over 11 bases. After removal of 6 bases from V and 6 bases from J, the junction contained 19 bases not matched to a gene. The germline V gene has CDR1 MDHEN and CDR2 SYDVKM. There are 19 residues in the CDR3. CDR3 sequence: CASSRFQGTGGVDGQPQHF. The CDR3 nucleotides read TGTGCCAGCAGCAGATTTCAAGGGACAGGGGGGGTAGATGGTCAGCCCCAGCATTTT. The full variable domain, rest sourced from reference TRBV28 and TRBJ1-5, is DVKVTQSSRYLVKRTGEKVFLECVQDMDHENMFWYRQDPGLGLRLIYFSYDVKMKEKGDIPEGYSVSREKKERFSLILESASTNQTSMYLCASSRFQGTGGVDGQPQHFGDGTRLSIL.

The chain recombines TRBV5-1 with TRBJ2-2, with unresolved D. V lost 0 bases, J lost 4 bases, and 10 bases lay in between. The CDR3 sequence is 15 residues long. CDR1 SGHRS and CDR2 YFSETQ come from the germline V gene. CDR3 coding DNA: TGCGCCAGCAGCTTGGCCTCGAGCTTCACCGGGGAGCTGTTTTTT. Protein product: CASSLASSFTGELFF. The whole variable domain, remainder taken from reference TRBV5-1 and TRBJ2-2, is KAGVTQTPRYLIKTRGQQVTLSCSPISGHRSVSWYQQTPGQGLQFLFEYFSETQRNKGNFPGRFSGRQFSNSRSEMNVSTLELGDSALYLCASSLASSFTGELFFGEGSRLTVL.

The V call is TRBV6-5, the J call TRBJ1-1; D remains ambiguous. The germline CDR1 and CDR2 sequences are MNHEY and SVGAGI. Deletions cut 10 bases from V and 4 bases from J, with 13 bases between. The CDR3 contains 12 residues. The CDR3 is CATRRSGTEAFF. The CDR3 bases are TGTGCCACCAGGCGTTCGGGCACTGAAGCTTTCTTT.

The chain carries TRBV6-6 and TRBJ2-3; 8 nucleotides agree with TRBD2. CDR3 length: 13 amino acids. V dropped 6 bases and J dropped 3; count of bases not matched to a gene: 2. The germline gives CDR1 MNHNY, CDR2 SVGAGI (reference sequence). The CDR3 protein is CASSPGGTDTQYF. The CDR3 DNA reads as TGTGCCAGCAGCCCGGGAGGGACAGATACGCAGTATTTT.

This clone has more than one count but fewer than ten. V usage is TRBV28 and J usage is TRBJ2-2; D unclear. Trimming cost V 4 bases and J 6 bases, with 9 bases left between them. The CDR3 has 13 residues. Germline CDR1 is MDHEN and CDR2 is SYDVKM. The CDR3 spells CASSSRGAGELFF. The CDR3 DNA is TGTGCCAGCAGTTCCCGAGGAGCCGGGGAGCTGTTTTTT.

This chain uses TRBV19 with TRBJ2-3; the match to TRBD1 covers 7 bases. Trimming at V came to 5 bases and at J to 9 bases, leaving 5 bases not matched to a gene. This CDR3 spans 12 amino acids. CDR1 is LNHDA, CDR2 SQIVND, per germline (reference sequence). CDR3 sequence (DNA): TGTGCCAGTAGTTCGACAGGGTACACGCAGTATTTT. Translation: CASSSTGYTQYF.

V usage is TRBV6-1 and J usage is TRBJ1-5, with no clear D. V was clipped by 2 bases and J by 9 bases, with 14 bases between them. Germline-derived CDR1 and CDR2 are MNHNS and SASEGT. The CDR3 extends over 14 amino acids. In DNA form, the CDR3 reads TGTGCCAGCAGTGAATATCTGGGCGCCGGGCCCCAGCATTTT. Residues: CASSEYLGAGPQHF.

The chain joins TRBV29-1 to TRBJ1-2; D perhaps matches TRBD1 (6 bases). CDR1 SQVTM and CDR2 ANQGSEA come from the germline V gene. V was pared by 6 bases and J by 8 bases, with 16 bases between. The CDR3 has 12 amino acids. The CDR3 spells CSVAAGEGGYTF. The CDR3, as DNA: TGCAGCGTAGCAGCAGGGGAGGGGGGCTACACCTTC.

The gene calls are TRBV7-3 and TRBJ2-3; TRBD2 agrees at 10 bases. Germline lookup yields CDR1 SGHTA and CDR2 FQGTGA. The ends lost 5 bases at V and 0 bases at J; junction bases unmatched: 5. There are 16 residues in the CDR3. DNA for the CDR3: TGTGCCAGCAGCGCCATGGGACTAGCGAGCACAGATACGCAGTATTTT. It encodes CASSAMGLASTDTQYF.

This clone appeared once. The gene calls are TRBV7-9 and TRBJ2-1; D possibly corresponds to TRBD1 (5 bases). Germline V gives CDR1 SEHNR, CDR2 FQNEAQ (reference sequence). V shed 9 bases and J shed 4 bases, with 7 bases lying between them. The CDR3 covers 11 residues. CDR3 residues: CASSGYNEQFF. The CDR3 region has the DNA TGTGCCAGTTCAGGGTACAATGAGCAGTTCTTC.

This rearrangement joins TRBV28 to TRBJ2-7, with TRBD1 identical over 8 bases. The V segment lost 9 bases and the J segment 3 bases; nucleotides outside the gene matches: 7. CDR3 length: 13 residues. Per germline, CDR1 MDHEN and CDR2 SYDVKM. The CDR3 DNA follows: TGTGCCAGTAGACAGGGGAATGACTACGAGCAGTACTTC. Its protein product is CASRQGNDYEQYF.

The V gene is TRBV27, the J gene TRBJ1-1; 8 bases fit TRBD1. This CDR3 contains 15 residues. V trimming: 5 bases; J trimming: 1 base; junction bases outside the gene matches: 6. The germline gives CDR1 MNHEY, CDR2 SMNVEV (reference sequence). The CDR3 spells CASSTGQGWNTEAFF. The CDR3 nucleotides are TGTGCCAGCAGTACAGGACAGGGCTGGAACACTGAAGCTTTCTTT.

This clone was seen once. The chain recombines TRBV5-1 with TRBJ2-5; TRBD2 agrees at 7 bases. CDR1 and CDR2 from the germline V gene are SGHRS and YFSETQ. The junction had 5 bases not matched to a gene; V was cut back by 4 bases and J by 2 bases. The CDR3 consists of 14 residues. The CDR3 DNA sequence: TGCGCCAGCAGCCCCGGGGGGACGCAAGAGACCCAGTACTTC. It encodes CASSPGGTQETQYF.

This clone was seen just once. This chain links TRBV7-9 with TRBJ2-2, with TRBD1 as a possible D gene (6 bases). The ends were cut back, 5 bases at V and 5 bases at J, with 9 bases in the middle. The CDR3 sequence is 13 residues long. Germline CDR1 SEHNR, CDR2 FQNEAQ (reference sequence). The CDR3 sequence: CASSQRGTGELFF. The CDR3 nucleotides read TGTGCCAGCAGCCAAAGGGGGACCGGGGAGCTGTTTTTT.

The chain is built from TRBV10-2 and TRBJ1-5; 7 bases are a match to TRBD1. The CDR3 has 17 amino acids. J gave up 1 base and V 6 bases, and 12 bases lay outside the gene matches. Germline V gene data show CDR1 as WSHSY and CDR2 as SAAADI. CDR3 amino acids: CASRVYRGLESNQPQHF. The DNA for the CDR3 is TGCGCCAGCAGGGTTTACAGGGGCCTAGAAAGCAATCAGCCCCAGCATTTT.

The V and J genes are TRBV15 and TRBJ2-1; D unresolved. Trimming cost V 4 bases and J 7 bases, with 14 bases left between them. Per the germline V gene, CDR1 is LNHNV and CDR2 is YYDKDF (reference sequence). The CDR3 has 14 residues. This CDR3 reads CATSTRTTGNEQFF. The CDR3 DNA is TGTGCCACCAGCACGCGTACGACTGGGAATGAGCAGTTCTTC.

The genes are TRBV19 and TRBJ2-1; 7 bases agree with TRBD2. The CDR3 spans 16 residues. Per germline, CDR1 LNHDA and CDR2 SQIVND (reference sequence). The trim removed 0 bases at V and 4 bases at J, leaving 6 bases unmatched. The CDR3 DNA reads TGTGCCAGTAGTATAGATGTTAGCGGGCCTTACAATGAGCAGTTCTTC. This gives the protein CASSIDVSGPYNEQFF.

This chain uses TRBV30 with TRBJ1-1, with D perhaps matching TRBD1 (5 bases). The ends were cut back, 1 base at V and 0 bases at J, with 9 bases in the middle. The CDR3 covers 14 residues. The V gene's germline CDR1 is GTSNPN and CDR2 SVGIG (reference sequence). This CDR3 reads CAWSATAMNTEAFF. Here the CDR3 DNA reads TGTGCCTGGAGTGCGACAGCGATGAACACTGAAGCTTTCTTT.

The chain employs TRBV7-9 and TRBJ2-1; possible D gene TRBD1, 5 bases. CDR1 SEHNR and CDR2 FQNEAQ come from the germline V gene (reference sequence). V lost 6 bases and J 6 bases, leaving 12 bases between the germline ends. There are 13 residues in the CDR3. The CDR3 loop is CASSPDSTNEQFF. In DNA form, the CDR3 reads TGTGCCAGCAGTCCCGACAGCACCAATGAGCAGTTCTTC.

The chain uses TRBV7-9 and TRBJ2-7, with D tentatively TRBD2 (5 bases). The V end was cut by 3 bases, the J end by 5 bases, with 14 bases between. The germline gives CDR1 SEHNR, CDR2 FQNEAQ (reference sequence). The CDR3 sequence is 14 residues long. In nucleotides, the CDR3 is TGTGCCAGCAGCTTGGTACAGCGGACGGACGAGCAGTACTTC. Encoded protein: CASSLVQRTDEQYF.

The V and J genes are TRBV19 and TRBJ2-7, with 7 positions matching TRBD1. Germline lookup yields CDR1 LNHDA and CDR2 SQIVND (reference sequence). The CDR3 extends over 18 amino acids. The V segment lost 5 bases and the J segment 3 bases; nucleotides outside the gene matches: 19. CDR3 amino acids: CASSETARTGWGRYEQYF. As DNA, the CDR3 is TGTGCCAGTAGTGAGACGGCCAGGACAGGCTGGGGTCGCTACGAGCAGTACTTC.

The chain employs TRBV2 and TRBJ2-7, with 7 positions matching TRBD2. Germline values: CDR1 SNHLY, CDR2 FYNNEI. The CDR3 is 14 amino acids. With 6 bases clipped from V and 7 bases from J, the junction kept 12 bases outside the gene matches. The CDR3 DNA reads as TGTGCCAGCAGCCCCGGGACTATGCTGCGAGAGCAGTACTTC. This sequence encodes CASSPGTMLREQYF.